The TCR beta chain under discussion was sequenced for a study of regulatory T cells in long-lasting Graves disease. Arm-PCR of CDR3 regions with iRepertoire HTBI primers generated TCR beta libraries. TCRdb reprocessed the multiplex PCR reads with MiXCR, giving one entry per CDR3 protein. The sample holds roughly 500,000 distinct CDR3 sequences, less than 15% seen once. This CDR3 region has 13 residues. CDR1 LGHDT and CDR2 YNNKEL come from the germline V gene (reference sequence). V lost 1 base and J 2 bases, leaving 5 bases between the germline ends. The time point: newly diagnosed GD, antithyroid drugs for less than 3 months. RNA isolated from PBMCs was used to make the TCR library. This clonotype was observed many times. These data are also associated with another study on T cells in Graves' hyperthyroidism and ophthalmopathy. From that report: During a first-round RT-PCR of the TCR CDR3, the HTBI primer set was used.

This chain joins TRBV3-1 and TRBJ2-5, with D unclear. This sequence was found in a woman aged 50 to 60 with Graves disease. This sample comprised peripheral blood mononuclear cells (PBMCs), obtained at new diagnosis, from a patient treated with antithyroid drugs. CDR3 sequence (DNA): TGTGCCAGCAGCCAAGTGATGCAAGAGACCCAGTACTTC. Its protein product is CASSQVMQETQYF.